These T cell receptor beta chains were read from a single sample in a study of cytomegalovirus exposure and HLA in healthy donors. Assay used: immunoSEQ multiplex PCR; TCRdb lists only in-frame clones, some missing. The table records roughly 200,000 clones, about 83% of them present only once. The sequencing input was PBMCs. Receptors originate from a female donor in good health and CMV-seronegative. The CDR3 runs from the conserved cysteine through the conserved F or W. A D gene is named only where the DNA matches it firmly. A clone size is listed for some rows: how often the clone was seen (once, few, many), or a class if it is expanded.

j_call: TRBJ2-1; v_call: TRBV5-1; cdr3_length: 20; d_call: TRBD1; clone_size: .; cdr3_aa: CASSAQPGTGGRSKSNEQFF; cdr3_nt: TGCGCCAGCAGCGCTCAACCCGGGACAGGGGGCCGTAGTAAATCAAATGAGCAGTTCTTC
j_call: TRBJ2-1; v_call: TRBV7-3; cdr3_length: 15; d_call: .; clone_size: .; cdr3_aa: CASSREGKVYNEQFF; cdr3_nt: TGTGCCAGCAGCCGCGAGGGAAAGGTCTACAATGAGCAGTTCTTC
j_call: TRBJ2-2; v_call: TRBV18; cdr3_length: 15; d_call: .; clone_size: .; cdr3_aa: CASSPNPNSNGELFF; cdr3_nt: TGTGCCAGCTCACCAAACCCCAACAGTAACGGGGAGCTGTTTTTT
j_call: TRBJ2-7; v_call: TRBV7-9; cdr3_length: 12; d_call: .; clone_size: .; cdr3_aa: CASSVDSYEQYF; cdr3_nt: TGTGCCAGCAGCGTGGACAGTTACGAGCAGTACTTC
j_call: TRBJ2-2; v_call: TRBV7-9; cdr3_length: 13; d_call: .; clone_size: .; cdr3_aa: CSSRRQDVGELFF; cdr3_nt: TGTTCCAGCAGAAGACAGGATGTCGGGGAGCTGTTTTTT
j_call: TRBJ1-3; v_call: TRBV2; cdr3_length: 13; d_call: .; clone_size: few; cdr3_aa: CASSERYGNTIYF; cdr3_nt: TGTGCCAGCAGTGAGCGCTATGGAAACACCATATATTTT
j_call: TRBJ2-2; v_call: TRBV30; cdr3_length: 17; d_call: TRBD2; clone_size: .; cdr3_aa: CAWSVRGGLAGFGELFF; cdr3_nt: TGTGCCTGGAGTGTACGGGGGGGACTAGCGGGTTTCGGGGAGCTGTTTTTT
j_call: TRBJ1-1; v_call: TRBV7-9; cdr3_length: 16; d_call: TRBD1; clone_size: .; cdr3_aa: CSSSLPRDRWDTEAFF; cdr3_nt: TGTTCCAGCAGCCTACCCCGGGACAGATGGGACACTGAAGCTTTCTTT
j_call: TRBJ2-3; v_call: TRBV7-9; cdr3_length: 12; d_call: .; clone_size: .; cdr3_aa: CSSSLGGGTQYF; cdr3_nt: TGTTCCAGCAGCTTAGGAGGAGGAACGCAGTATTTT
j_call: TRBJ2-1; v_call: TRBV7-6; cdr3_length: 17; d_call: .; clone_size: .; cdr3_aa: CASSSRLLGLGGNEQFF; cdr3_nt: TGTGCCAGCAGCTCTCGCCTATTGGGGTTAGGAGGCAATGAGCAGTTCTTC
j_call: TRBJ2-7; v_call: TRBV12-5; cdr3_length: 14; d_call: TRBD1; clone_size: .; cdr3_aa: CASGPFLQGDEQYF; cdr3_nt: TGTGCTAGTGGTCCATTCTTACAGGGGGACGAGCAGTACTTC
j_call: TRBJ1-2; v_call: TRBV28; cdr3_length: 10; d_call: .; clone_size: .; cdr3_aa: CASYQYGYTF; cdr3_nt: TGTGCCAGCTACCAGTATGGCTACACCTTC
j_call: TRBJ1-1; v_call: TRBV10-3; cdr3_length: 13; d_call: .; clone_size: once; cdr3_aa: CAISEDRTLEAFF; cdr3_nt: TGTGCCATCAGTGAGGACAGAACACTGGAAGCTTTCTTT
j_call: TRBJ1-1; v_call: TRBV5-4; cdr3_length: 19; d_call: .; clone_size: once; cdr3_aa: CASSVHVAGRRGVNTEAFF; cdr3_nt: TGTGCCAGCAGCGTTCACGTTGCGGGGCGAAGGGGTGTGAACACTGAAGCTTTCTTT
j_call: TRBJ1-2; v_call: TRBV7-9; cdr3_length: 15; d_call: TRBD1; clone_size: .; cdr3_aa: CASSLAFLDRGGYTF; cdr3_nt: TGTGCCAGCAGCTTAGCGTTCCTGGACAGGGGTGGCTACACCTTC
j_call: TRBJ2-7; v_call: TRBV2; cdr3_length: 15; d_call: .; clone_size: .; cdr3_aa: CASSKDGGIGYEQYF; cdr3_nt: TGTGCCAGCAGCAAAGACGGGGGTATAGGCTACGAGCAGTACTTC
j_call: TRBJ2-2; v_call: TRBV11-3; cdr3_length: 15; d_call: .; clone_size: .; cdr3_aa: CASSLRSHNTGELFF; cdr3_nt: TGTGCCAGCAGCTTACGGTCTCACAACACCGGGGAGCTGTTTTTT
j_call: TRBJ2-7; v_call: TRBV7-3; cdr3_length: 15; d_call: .; clone_size: .; cdr3_aa: CASSLTGGGDYEQYF; cdr3_nt: TGTGCCAGCAGTTTAACAGGGGGGGGAGACTACGAGCAGTACTTC
j_call: TRBJ2-3; v_call: TRBV18; cdr3_length: 16; d_call: .; clone_size: .; cdr3_aa: CASSPEAGLITDTQYF; cdr3_nt: TGTGCCAGCTCACCAGAGGCGGGATTGATCACAGATACGCAGTATTTT
j_call: TRBJ2-1; v_call: TRBV7-9; cdr3_length: 14; d_call: TRBD2; clone_size: few; cdr3_aa: CASSGRGGHNEQFF; cdr3_nt: TGTGCCAGCTCGGGGCGGGGGGGCCACAATGAGCAGTTCTTC
j_call: TRBJ2-3; v_call: TRBV9; cdr3_length: 16; d_call: .; clone_size: .; cdr3_aa: CASSPGRGATTDTQYF; cdr3_nt: TGTGCCAGCAGCCCGGGGAGGGGGGCTACCACAGATACGCAGTATTTT
j_call: TRBJ2-7; v_call: TRBV9; cdr3_length: 13; d_call: .; clone_size: .; cdr3_aa: CASSATTSREQYF; cdr3_nt: TGTGCCAGCAGCGCCACGACCTCGAGGGAGCAGTACTTC
j_call: TRBJ1-1; v_call: TRBV6-5; cdr3_length: 14; d_call: .; clone_size: .; cdr3_aa: CASSPVGDTTEAFF; cdr3_nt: TGTGCCAGCAGCCCAGTAGGGGATACCACTGAAGCTTTCTTT
j_call: TRBJ1-2; v_call: TRBV28; cdr3_length: 16; d_call: .; clone_size: .; cdr3_aa: CASSLLRGGANYGYTF; cdr3_nt: TGTGCCAGCAGCCTACTTAGGGGCGGGGCCAACTATGGCTACACCTTC
j_call: TRBJ1-2; v_call: TRBV30; cdr3_length: 13; d_call: .; clone_size: .; cdr3_aa: CAWSFIQENGYTF; cdr3_nt: TGTGCCTGGAGTTTTATCCAGGAAAATGGCTACACCTTC
j_call: TRBJ2-7; v_call: TRBV7-6; cdr3_length: 15; d_call: TRBD1; clone_size: .; cdr3_aa: CASSARQGADYEQYF; cdr3_nt: TGTGCCAGCAGCGCCCGACAGGGGGCGGACTACGAGCAGTACTTC
j_call: TRBJ1-1; v_call: TRBV19; cdr3_length: 15; d_call: TRBD1; clone_size: once; cdr3_aa: CASSPSTGKSTEAFF; cdr3_nt: TGTGCCAGTAGTCCTTCGACAGGGAAGAGCACTGAAGCTTTCTTT
j_call: TRBJ1-5; v_call: TRBV6-6; cdr3_length: 13; d_call: .; clone_size: .; cdr3_aa: CASSLQGFQPQHF; cdr3_nt: TGTGCCAGCAGTTTGCAGGGCTTTCAGCCCCAGCATTTT
j_call: TRBJ2-7; v_call: TRBV7-8; cdr3_length: 14; d_call: .; clone_size: .; cdr3_aa: CASSLAHQGIQQYF; cdr3_nt: TGTGCCAGCAGCTTAGCTCACCAGGGGATCCAGCAGTACTTC
j_call: TRBJ2-3; v_call: TRBV28; cdr3_length: 16; d_call: TRBD2; clone_size: .; cdr3_aa: CASSPEASGGTDTQYF; cdr3_nt: TGTGCCAGCAGTCCCGAGGCTAGCGGGGGCACAGATACGCAGTATTTT
j_call: TRBJ2-1; v_call: TRBV6-5; cdr3_length: 15; d_call: TRBD2; clone_size: .; cdr3_aa: CASSYRRELYNEQFF; cdr3_nt: TGTGCCAGCAGTTACAGGCGGGAGTTGTACAATGAGCAGTTCTTC
j_call: TRBJ1-5; v_call: TRBV29-1; cdr3_length: 16; d_call: .; clone_size: .; cdr3_aa: CSVEVTGGSGNQPQHF; cdr3_nt: TGCAGCGTTGAAGTGACGGGGGGAAGTGGCAATCAGCCCCAGCATTTT
j_call: TRBJ1-2; v_call: TRBV28; cdr3_length: 16; d_call: TRBD1; clone_size: .; cdr3_aa: CASSIHRGRPDYGYTF; cdr3_nt: TGTGCCAGCAGTATCCACAGGGGGCGACCGGACTATGGCTACACCTTC
j_call: TRBJ2-7; v_call: TRBV7-6; cdr3_length: 16; d_call: TRBD2; clone_size: .; cdr3_aa: CASSLGSSGTVSEQYF; cdr3_nt: TGTGCCAGCAGCTTAGGGTCCAGCGGGACGGTCTCCGAGCAGTACTTC
j_call: TRBJ1-3; v_call: TRBV28; cdr3_length: 13; d_call: .; clone_size: .; cdr3_aa: CASSFQGRNTIYF; cdr3_nt: TGTGCCAGCAGTTTTCAGGGGCGGAACACCATATATTTT
j_call: TRBJ1-2; v_call: TRBV19; cdr3_length: 14; d_call: TRBD1; clone_size: .; cdr3_aa: CASRSRDRGYGYTF; cdr3_nt: TGTGCCAGTCGGTCCCGGGACAGGGGATATGGCTACACCTTC
j_call: TRBJ1-1; v_call: TRBV6-5; cdr3_length: 12; d_call: .; clone_size: .; cdr3_aa: CASSFRGTEAFF; cdr3_nt: TGTGCCAGCAGTTTCCGGGGGACTGAAGCTTTCTTT
j_call: TRBJ2-5; v_call: TRBV7-8; cdr3_length: 13; d_call: TRBD1; clone_size: few; cdr3_aa: CASSLTGGETQYF; cdr3_nt: TGTGCCAGCAGCTTGACAGGGGGAGAGACCCAGTACTTC
j_call: TRBJ2-7; v_call: TRBV5-6; cdr3_length: 15; d_call: .; clone_size: .; cdr3_aa: CASNRQVATHYEQYF; cdr3_nt: TGTGCCAGCAACCGGCAGGTGGCAACTCACTACGAGCAGTACTTC